This T cell receptor (beta chain) is from a study of T cell changes during pregnancy in multiple sclerosis. Germline V CDR1 and CDR2: SGHTA, FQGTGA. The ends were cut back, 8 bases at V and 6 bases at J, with 23 bases in the middle. The CDR3 consists of 15 residues. Profiling relied on immunoSEQ multiplex PCR, and the TCRdb table lists in-frame clones only, not all of them. The sample consists of more than 45,000 clones, around 93% of them appearing once. This chain links TRBV7-3 with TRBJ2-7; D is perhaps TRBD1 (6 bases). This clonotype was obtained from a female donor with multiple sclerosis, enrolled in a pregnancy study. Sequencing was performed on CD8+ T cells from peripheral blood mononuclear cells, taken in the second trimester of pregnancy. CDR3 bases: TGTGCCAGCGGAACACTTAACAGGGCGGCTAGCGAGCAGTACTTC. This codes for CASGTLNRAASEQYF.